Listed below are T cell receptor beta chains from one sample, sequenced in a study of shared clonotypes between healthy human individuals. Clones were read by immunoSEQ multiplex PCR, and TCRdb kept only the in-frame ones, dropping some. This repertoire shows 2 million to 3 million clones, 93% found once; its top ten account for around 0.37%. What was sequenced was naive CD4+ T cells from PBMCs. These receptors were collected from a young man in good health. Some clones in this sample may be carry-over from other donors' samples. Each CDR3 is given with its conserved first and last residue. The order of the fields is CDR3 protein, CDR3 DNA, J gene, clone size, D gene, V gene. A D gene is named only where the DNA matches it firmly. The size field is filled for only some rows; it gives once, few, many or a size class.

CDR3: CASSQVAGTTGELFF; DNA: TGTGCCAGCAGCCAAGTGGCCGGGACCACCGGGGAGCTGTTTTTT; J: TRBJ2-2; size: NA; D: NA; V: TRBV14
CDR3: CASSSDRARLRDTQYF; DNA: TGTGCCAGCAGTTCCGACCGGGCCAGGCTACGAGATACGCAGTATTTT; J: TRBJ2-3; size: NA; D: NA; V: TRBV28
CDR3: CASSGGTSGFDEQYF; DNA: TGTGCCAGCAGCGGGGGGACTAGCGGCTTTGACGAGCAGTACTTC; J: TRBJ2-7; size: NA; D: TRBD2; V: TRBV5-4
CDR3: CASSLAVRSYNEQFF; DNA: TGCGCCAGCAGCTTGGCGGTTCGCTCCTACAATGAGCAGTTCTTC; J: TRBJ2-1; size: NA; D: NA; V: TRBV5-1
CDR3: CASRLRAGELFF; DNA: TGTGCCAGTAGGTTAAGGGCCGGGGAGCTGTTTTTT; J: TRBJ2-2; size: NA; D: NA; V: TRBV19
CDR3: CASMKGATGNTIYF; DNA: TGTGCCAGCATGAAGGGTGCCACTGGAAACACCATATATTTT; J: TRBJ1-3; size: NA; D: NA; V: TRBV6-1
CDR3: CASSPVSSSYNEQFF; DNA: TGTGCCAGCTCACCAGTCAGCAGCTCCTACAATGAGCAGTTCTTC; J: TRBJ2-1; size: NA; D: NA; V: TRBV18
CDR3: CAISEGGGQPQHF; DNA: TGTGCCATCAGTGAAGGGGGAGGTCAGCCCCAGCATTTT; J: TRBJ1-5; size: few; D: NA; V: TRBV10-3
CDR3: CASSYNRGPGGYTF; DNA: TGTGCCAGCAGTTACAATAGGGGCCCCGGAGGCTACACCTTC; J: TRBJ1-2; size: NA; D: NA; V: TRBV6-6
CDR3: CASSWGGLGPFLSSTDTQYF; DNA: TGTGCCAGCAGCTGGGGGGGACTAGGCCCCTTCCTATCAAGCACAGATACGCAGTATTTT; J: TRBJ2-3; size: NA; D: TRBD2; V: TRBV5-4
CDR3: CASSVKVGLFEQYF; DNA: TGTGCCAGCAGCGTGAAGGTTGGACTATTCGAGCAGTACTTC; J: TRBJ2-7; size: NA; D: NA; V: TRBV5-6
CDR3: CAIRLRGDSSTDTQYF; DNA: TGTGCCATCAGATTACGGGGGGACTCTAGCACAGATACGCAGTATTTT; J: TRBJ2-3; size: once; D: TRBD2; V: TRBV10-3
CDR3: CASASSGNEQFF; DNA: TGTGCCAGCGCGAGTTCGGGAAATGAGCAGTTCTTC; J: TRBJ2-1; size: NA; D: NA; V: TRBV6-5
CDR3: CASSFRQPYEQYF; DNA: TGTGCCAGCAGCTTTCGACAGCCCTACGAGCAGTACTTC; J: TRBJ2-7; size: NA; D: NA; V: TRBV11-2
CDR3: CASSPDRAGANVLTF; DNA: TGTGCCAGCAGTCCGGACAGGGCTGGGGCCAACGTCCTGACTTTC; J: TRBJ2-6; size: NA; D: TRBD1; V: TRBV2
CDR3: CSVAVAFEQYF; DNA: TGCAGCGTTGCTGTGGCGTTCGAGCAGTACTTC; J: TRBJ2-7; size: NA; D: NA; V: TRBV29-1
CDR3: CASSLGWSNEKLFF; DNA: TGCGCCAGCAGCTTGGGCTGGTCTAATGAAAAACTGTTTTTT; J: TRBJ1-4; size: NA; D: NA; V: TRBV5-1
CDR3: CATSQWGSISTEAFF; DNA: TGTGCCACCAGCCAATGGGGCTCCATATCCACTGAAGCTTTCTTT; J: TRBJ1-1; size: NA; D: NA; V: TRBV11-3
CDR3: CAWRGKQGSYYGYTF; DNA: TGTGCCTGGAGAGGGAAGCAGGGATCTTACTATGGCTACACCTTC; J: TRBJ1-2; size: NA; D: NA; V: TRBV30
CDR3: CASSLGLAGAGELFF; DNA: TGTGCCAGCAGCTTGGGTCTAGCGGGAGCCGGGGAGCTGTTTTTT; J: TRBJ2-2; size: once; D: TRBD2; V: TRBV11-2
CDR3: CASSSRTGGHPYEQYF; DNA: TGTGCCAGCAGTTCAAGGACAGGGGGTCACCCCTACGAGCAGTACTTC; J: TRBJ2-7; size: NA; D: TRBD1; V: TRBV27
CDR3: CASSDLQGGHF; DNA: TGTGCCAGCAGCGACCTACAGGGGGGGCATTTT; J: TRBJ1-5; size: NA; D: TRBD1; V: TRBV9
CDR3: CASSETVNSYEQYF; DNA: TGTGCCAGCAGCGAGACAGTTAACTCCTACGAGCAGTACTTC; J: TRBJ2-7; size: NA; D: NA; V: TRBV9
CDR3: CASSSTDGDTQYF; DNA: TGTGCCAGCAGTTCCACCGACGGGGATACGCAGTATTTT; J: TRBJ2-3; size: NA; D: NA; V: TRBV7-9
CDR3: CASSVGEWDRVFYGYTF; DNA: TGTGCCAGCAGCGTAGGGGAGTGGGACAGGGTCTTCTATGGCTACACCTTC; J: TRBJ1-2; size: NA; D: TRBD1; V: TRBV9
CDR3: CASSPLPGTSSAEQYF; DNA: TGCGCCAGCAGCCCCCTTCCCGGGACTAGCTCCGCCGAGCAGTACTTC; J: TRBJ2-7; size: NA; D: TRBD2; V: TRBV5-1
CDR3: CASSPRTAGANVLTF; DNA: TGTGCCAGCAGCCCTCGGACAGCTGGGGCCAACGTCCTGACTTTC; J: TRBJ2-6; size: once; D: NA; V: TRBV7-3
CDR3: CASSGPGTGAYEQYF; DNA: TGTGCCAGCAGTGGGCCCGGGACAGGTGCCTACGAGCAGTACTTC; J: TRBJ2-7; size: NA; D: TRBD1; V: TRBV6-1
CDR3: CASSFSGGDTDTQYF; DNA: TGTGCCAGCAGTTTCTCGGGAGGCGACACAGATACGCAGTATTTT; J: TRBJ2-3; size: NA; D: TRBD2; V: TRBV6-5
CDR3: CASSFFTVNTEAFF; DNA: TGTGCCAGCAGTTTTTTTACGGTGAACACTGAAGCTTTCTTT; J: TRBJ1-1; size: NA; D: NA; V: TRBV6-6